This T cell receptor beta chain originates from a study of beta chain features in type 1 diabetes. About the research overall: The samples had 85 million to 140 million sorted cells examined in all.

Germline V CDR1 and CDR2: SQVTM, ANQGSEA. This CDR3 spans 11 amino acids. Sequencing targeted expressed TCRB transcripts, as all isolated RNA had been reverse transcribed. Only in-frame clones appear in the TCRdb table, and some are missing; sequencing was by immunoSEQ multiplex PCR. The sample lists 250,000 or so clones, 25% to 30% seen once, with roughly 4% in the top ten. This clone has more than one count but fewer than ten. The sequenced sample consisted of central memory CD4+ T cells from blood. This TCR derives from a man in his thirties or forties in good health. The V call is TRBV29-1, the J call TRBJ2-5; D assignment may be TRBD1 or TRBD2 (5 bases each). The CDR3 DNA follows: TGCACCGGGACCTCTCAAGAGACCCAGTACTTC. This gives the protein CTGTSQETQYF. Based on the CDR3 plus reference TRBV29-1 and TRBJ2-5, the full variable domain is SAVISQKPSRDICQRGTSLTIQCQVDSQVTMMFWYRQQPGQSLTLIATANQGSEATYESGFVIDKFPISRPNLTFSTLTVSNMSPEDSSIYLCTGTSQETQYFGPGTRLLVL.